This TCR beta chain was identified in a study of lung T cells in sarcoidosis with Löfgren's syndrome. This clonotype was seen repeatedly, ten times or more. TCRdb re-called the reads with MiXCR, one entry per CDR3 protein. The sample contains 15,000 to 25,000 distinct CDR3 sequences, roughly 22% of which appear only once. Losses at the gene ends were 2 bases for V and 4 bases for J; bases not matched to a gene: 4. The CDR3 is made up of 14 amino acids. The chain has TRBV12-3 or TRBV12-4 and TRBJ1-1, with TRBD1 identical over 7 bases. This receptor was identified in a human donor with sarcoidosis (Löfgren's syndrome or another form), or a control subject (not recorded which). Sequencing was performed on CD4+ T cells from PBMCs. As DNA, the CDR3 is TGTGCCAGCAGTTTACCCCCAGGGGGCACTGAAGCTTTCTTT. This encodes CASSLPPGGTEAFF.